This T cell receptor (beta chain) comes out of a study of cytomegalovirus exposure and HLA in healthy donors. Germline V lookup: CDR1 LNHNV, CDR2 YYDKDF (reference sequence). This CDR3 spans 13 amino acids. Amplification used 60 Vbeta primers and 13 Jbeta primers. Clones were sequenced by immunoSEQ multiplex PCR, and TCRdb holds only the in-frame ones, with some missing. The sample lists approximately 210,000 clones; approximately 85% were seen once. As for this clone: The antigen remains undetermined.

Study results and caveats: 164 TCR beta chains were listed as cytomegalovirus-associated.

The genes are TRBV15 and TRBJ2-5; 8 nucleotides align to TRBD1. The end of the DNA aligns better with TRBJ2-7, so the J call may be wrong. The sequence derives from a girl aged 5-17 years in good health and CMV-seropositive. Sequenced sample: PBMCs. The chain's CDR3 is CATSRDRQYEQYF. The CDR3 DNA sequence: TGTGCCACCAGCCGGGACAGGCAATACGAGCAGTACTTC.